The T cell receptor beta chain under discussion was sequenced for a study of tumor and adjacent non-tumor tissue in lung cancer. V lost 4 bases and J lost 0, with 6 bases in between. The V gene's germline CDR1 is SQVTM and CDR2 ANQGSEA. The CDR3 consists of 12 residues. A modified ARM-PCR protocol with three rounds of nested PCR amplified TCRbeta. From the multiplex PCR reads, TCRdb called clonotypes with MiXCR, one entry per CDR3 protein. The sample has about 200,000 distinct CDR3 sequences; approximately 74% are singletons. This sample's RNA came from whole unsorted tissue. This TCR derives from a man in his 60s with non-small cell lung cancer. The genes are TRBV29-1 and TRBJ1-1; D unresolved. Sequenced input: lung tumor tissue. The CDR3 sequence is CSVGKMNTEAFF. The CDR3 nucleotides read TGCAGCGTTGGTAAGATGAACACTGAAGCTTTCTTT.